This paragraph reports one T cell receptor beta chain. These data are taken from a study of control samples from healthy donors and cancer patients. The table came from immunoSEQ multiplex PCR; TCRdb's copy has only in-frame clones and leaves some out. The sample has about 150,000 clones; over 90% are singletons. This TCR was sampled from a man aged 50 to 60 in good health. The sample comprised blood.

CDR3 residues: CSVRNPGTLAKNIQYF. The DNA of the CDR3 is TGCAGCGTCCGGAATCCCGGTACCTTGGCCAAAAACATTCAGTACTTC. The chain carries TRBV29-1 and TRBJ2-4; no clear D gene. Looked up from germline, CDR1 is SQVTM and CDR2 is ANQGSEA. Trimming shortened V by 6 bases and J by 1 base, and 19 bases separated the two germline ends. This CDR3 has 16 residues. Using reference TRBV29-1 and TRBJ2-4 for the parts outside the CDR3, the full variable domain is SAVISQKPSRDICQRGTSLTIQCQVDSQVTMMFWYRQQPGQSLTLIATANQGSEATYESGFVIDKFPISRPNLTFSTLTVSNMSPEDSSIYLCSVRNPGTLAKNIQYFGAGTRLSVL.